This T cell receptor beta chain was found in a study of type 1 regulatory T cells. Study as a whole: An in vitro protocol generated T-allo10, a Tr1-enriched, alloantigen-specific CD4 T cell product.

Study-level points and caveats: Compared with non-type 1 regulatory T cells, type 1 regulatory T cells showed a more restricted TCR repertoire.

TCRdb ran MiXCR on the reads and lists one entry per CDR3 protein. The sample contains about 69,000 distinct CDR3 sequences, less than 25% of which appear only once. Only a few counts were recorded for this clonotype. Its target is unknown. Trimming cost V 4 bases and J 6 bases; bases outside gene matches: 11. Germline-derived CDR1 and CDR2 are KGHDR and SFDVKD. There are 17 residues in the CDR3. The material sequenced was cultured type 1 regulatory T (Tr1) cells, either the whole culture or a sorted fraction (not recorded which). This clonotype originated in a human donor in good health. The rearrangement uses TRBV24-1 and TRBJ2-1; TRBD2 agrees at 10 bases. As DNA, the CDR3 is TGTGCCACCAGTGAACCAGGGAGCGGGAGGGCTTCCAATGAGCAGTTCTTC. Protein sequence: CATSEPGSGRASNEQFF.